The T cell receptor (beta chain) described here comes from a study of OX40 agonist ivuxolimab in advanced cancers. Assay used: immunoSEQ multiplex PCR; TCRdb lists only in-frame clones, some missing. The table shows approximately 74,000 clones, with around 90% occurring only once. CDR1 is MNHEY and CDR2 is SMNVEV in the germline V gene (reference sequence). V lost 2 bases and J 5 bases, leaving 10 bases between the germline ends. The CDR3 length is 15 residues. This clone was counted between two and nine times. The receptor was derived from an adult with an advanced solid tumor such as melanoma, head and neck, liver or kidney cancer. The sequenced sample was CD4+ or CD8+ T cells sorted from blood, obtained in a trial of the OX40 agonist ivuxolimab. V usage is TRBV27 and J usage is TRBJ1-6; D gene unclear. This chain's CDR3 is CASSLRRQDNSPLHF. As DNA, the CDR3 is TGTGCCAGCAGTTTAAGGCGGCAAGATAATTCACCCCTCCACTTT.